Shown below are 23 T cell receptor beta chains from a single sample sequenced in a study of cytomegalovirus exposure and HLA in healthy donors. Assay used: immunoSEQ multiplex PCR; TCRdb lists only in-frame clones, some missing. The data contain some 150,000 clones, just under 90% of them singletons. The sample comprised PBMCs. These receptors all stem from a young woman in good health and CMV-seronegative.

The chain recombines TRBV2 with TRBJ1-1; 7 positions match TRBD1. This CDR3 comprises 14 residues. From germline, CDR1 is SNHLY and CDR2 FYNNEI. Trimming at V came to 6 bases and at J to 1 base, leaving 5 bases not matched to a gene. The CDR3 region has the DNA TGTGCCAGCAGAGGGGGCGGAAAGAACACTGAAGCTTTCTTT. Protein product: CASRGGGKNTEAFF.

V gene TRBV9 combines with J gene TRBJ1-1; no firm D call. The CDR3 extends over 12 amino acids. Between the trimmed V and J ends, which lost 5 bases and 13 bases, there was a span of 18 bases. Germline V gene data show CDR1 as SGDLS and CDR2 as YYNGEE. The CDR3 here is CASRALGVHLFF. The CDR3 nucleotides are TGTGCCAGCAGAGCCCTCGGGGTCCATCTTTTCTTT.

The chain joins TRBV7-9 to TRBJ2-7, with 9 bases identical to TRBD2. The CDR3 spans 16 residues. Per germline, CDR1 SEHNR and CDR2 FQNEAQ (reference sequence). After removal of 1 base from V and 3 bases from J, the junction contained 7 bases not matched to a gene. The CDR3 DNA follows: TGTGCCAGCAGCTTAGTTGTGGGTAGCGGGGGCTACGAGCAGTACTTC. This sequence encodes CASSLVVGSGGYEQYF.

The chain is built from TRBV7-9 and TRBJ2-2; 11 bases match TRBD1. Germline V gene sequence: CDR1 SEHNR, CDR2 FQNEAQ (reference sequence). This CDR3 contains 17 residues. With V trimmed by 1 base and J by 7 bases, 8 bases remained unmatched. CDR3 coding DNA: TGTGCCAGCAGCTTAGGCCGGACAGGGGGCGTCGGCGGGGAGCTGTTTTTT. Translated: CASSLGRTGGVGGELFF.

The table lists this clone with many counts. The V and J genes are TRBV5-4 and TRBJ1-1, with D tentatively TRBD1 (5 bases). Germline assignment: CDR1 SGHNT and CDR2 YYREEE (reference sequence). V was cut by 1 base and J by 1 base, with 14 bases left in between. The CDR3 is made up of 16 amino acids. DNA of the CDR3: TGTGCCAGCAGCTTGTCCCTTTCGGGGGGGAACACTGAAGCTTTCTTT. It translates to CASSLSLSGGNTEAFF. Supplemented by reference TRBV5-4 and TRBJ1-1, the full variable domain reads ETGVTQSPTHLIKTRGQQVTLRCSSQSGHNTVSWYQQALGQGPQFIFQYYREEENGRGNFPPRFSGLQFPNYSSELNVNALELDDSALYLCASSLSLSGGNTEAFFGQGTRLTVV.

This clone appeared a few times. V and J are TRBV11-3 and TRBJ2-2; 8 bases align to TRBD2. Germline V lookup: CDR1 SGHNT, CDR2 YENEEA. V lost 2 bases to trimming and J lost 4 bases; unmatched junction nucleotides: 3. This CDR3 has 15 amino acids. The CDR3 nucleotides are TGTGCCAGCAGCTTAATCGGGGGGGGCACCGGGGAGCTGTTTTTT. Its translation: CASSLIGGGTGELFF.

The chain is built from TRBV10-1 and TRBJ2-7, with 9 bases that match TRBD1. This CDR3 has 15 residues. Germline V gene data show CDR1 as WNHNN and CDR2 as SYGVQD (reference sequence). The V and J ends lost 4 bases and 0 bases, in that order; junction bases with no gene match: 4. The CDR3 is CASSGTGANSYEQYF. In nucleotides, the CDR3 is TGCGCCAGCAGTGGGACAGGGGCGAACTCCTACGAGCAGTACTTC.

The chain carries TRBV5-6 and TRBJ2-7; unclear D gene. Germline V CDR1 and CDR2: SGHDT, YYEEEE. Trimming took 4 bases from V and 5 from J, leaving 7 bases between them. The CDR3 extends over 11 amino acids. The CDR3 region is CASSLSNEQYF. The CDR3 DNA reads as TGTGCCAGCAGCCTATCGAACGAGCAGTACTTC. The full variable domain, in which reference TRBV5-6 and TRBJ2-7 provide the parts outside the CDR3, is DAGVTQSPTHLIKTRGQQVTLRCSPKSGHDTVSWYQQALGQGPQFIFQYYEEEERQRGNFPDRFSGHQFPNYSSELNVNALLLGDSALYLCASSLSNEQYFGPGTRLTVT.

This chain connects TRBV4-2 to TRBJ1-5; D ambiguous. The V gene's germline CDR1 is LGHNA and CDR2 YNFKEQ. The V end lost 7 bases, the J end lost 4 bases, and 14 bases lay between the germline ends. The CDR3 totals 14 residues. The CDR3: CASTWAAGNQPQHF. Here the CDR3 DNA reads TGTGCCAGCACCTGGGCGGCGGGGAATCAGCCCCAGCATTTT.

Concerning this clone itself: One end of the junction does not line up with germline, which may come from a read error. J is TRBJ1-1 and V is TRBV6-1; D might be TRBD1 (6 bases). The CDR3 runs 15 residues. In germline, CDR1 is MNHNS, CDR2 SASEGT. The CDR3 coding sequence is TGTGCCAGCAGTAAAGCGTCAGGGGCTAACACTGAAGCTTTCTTT. This translates into CASSKASGANTEAFF.

This chain links TRBV12-5 with TRBJ1-1, with D uncertain. CDR3 length: 12 residues. The germline gives CDR1 LGHNT, CDR2 FRNRAP. Trimming pared 7 bases from V and 0 bases from J, leaving 6 bases between. CDR3 amino acids: CASAQLNTEAFF. CDR3 sequence (DNA): TGTGCTAGTGCGCAGTTGAACACTGAAGCTTTCTTT.

J is TRBJ1-1 and V is TRBV4-1; 8 bases map to TRBD1. Germline loops: CDR1 MGHRA, CDR2 YSYEKL. CDR3 size: 12 residues. With V trimmed by 2 bases and J by 11 bases, 4 bases remained unmatched. The CDR3 sequence: CASSQSTGGAFF. In nucleotides, the CDR3 is TGCGCCAGCAGCCAAAGTACAGGGGGGGCTTTCTTT.

This rearrangement joins TRBV7-8 to TRBJ1-3; D is unclear. Trimming took 1 base from V and 2 from J, leaving 6 bases between them. CDR1 is SGHVS, CDR2 FQNEAQ, per germline. The CDR3 length is 14 residues. The CDR3 DNA is TGTGCCAGCAGCTTAGGGCAGGCTGGAAACACCATATATTTT. Translating it yields CASSLGQAGNTIYF.

The chain recombines TRBV7-9 with TRBJ1-4, with D unclear. In germline, CDR1 is SEHNR, CDR2 FQNEAQ (reference sequence). CDR3 length: 13 amino acids. V was shortened by 5 bases and J by 5 bases, with 9 bases between the two germline ends. The CDR3 DNA reads as TGTGCCAGCAGCCCCCGGGGAAATGAAAAACTGTTTTTT. It yields the protein CASSPRGNEKLFF.

This chain joins TRBV2 and TRBJ1-5, with a tentative D call TRBD1 (5 bases). V was clipped by 7 bases and J by 6 bases, with 19 bases between them. The germline CDR1 and CDR2 sequences are SNHLY and FYNNEI. The CDR3 consists of 15 residues. CDR3 DNA sequence: TGTGCCAGCAAGCACGGGGGAGGGGAGAGTCAGCCCCAGCATTTT. Its translation is CASKHGGGESQPQHF.

This chain joins TRBV7-9 and TRBJ2-2; perhaps TRBD2 as D (6 bases). Germline assignment: CDR1 SEHNR and CDR2 FQNEAQ (reference sequence). The CDR3 runs 17 residues. V lost 5 bases and J 2 bases, leaving 18 bases between the germline ends. The chain's CDR3 is CASSTMGLPRNTGELFF. The CDR3 region has the DNA TGTGCCAGCAGCACGATGGGACTTCCGCGAAACACCGGGGAGCTGTTTTTT.

V usage is TRBV6-6 and J usage is TRBJ1-2, with a tentative D call TRBD1 (6 bases). The CDR3 spans 13 residues. V gave up 0 bases and J gave up 8 bases, with 10 bases separating them. The germline gives CDR1 MNHNY, CDR2 SVGAGI (reference sequence). The CDR3 spells CASSYSGGQGYTF. CDR3 nucleotides: TGTGCCAGCAGTTACTCAGGGGGTCAGGGCTACACCTTC.

CDR3 region: CASIRGLGNAEQYF. For the CDR3, the DNA is TGTGCCAGCATCCGAGGACTTGGGAATGCCGAGCAGTACTTC. The chain employs TRBV2 and TRBJ2-7; weak D call: TRBD2 (5 bases). Germline CDR1 and CDR2: SNHLY and FYNNEI. The CDR3 length is 14 residues. The V end was cut by 7 bases, the J end by 6 bases, with 19 bases between.

V gene TRBV5-6 combines with J gene TRBJ2-3; 8 bases line up with TRBD2. V shed 6 bases and J 5 bases; nucleotides not matched to a gene: 14. The CDR3 runs to 16 residues. Per the germline V gene, CDR1 is SGHDT and CDR2 is YYEEEE. CDR3 amino acids: CASTYMISGVIDTQYF. The CDR3 DNA is TGTGCCAGCACTTACATGATTAGCGGGGTAATAGATACGCAGTATTTT.

In this sample, this clone turned up a few times. This sequence joins TRBV5-8 and TRBJ1-6; 7 bases align to TRBD1. The V gene's germline CDR1 is SGHTS and CDR2 YDEGEE. This CDR3 is 17 amino acids long. V lost 4 bases, J lost 8 bases, and 15 bases stayed unmatched. CDR3 coding DNA: TGTGCCAGCAGCCCGGAGTACCGACAGGGAACCTATTCACCCCTCCACTTT. Protein: CASSPEYRQGTYSPLHF.

This clone was seen only once. This chain uses TRBV5-6 with TRBJ1-4; TRBD1 matches 7 bases. CDR1 is SGHDT, CDR2 YYEEEE, per germline. The CDR3 loop spans 17 amino acids. V lost 4 bases and J lost 8; bases outside the gene matches: 17. CDR3: CASSALGAGGLGEKLFF. The CDR3 bases are TGTGCCAGCAGCGCCCTTGGAGCAGGGGGGCTAGGGGAAAAACTGTTTTTT.

V and J are TRBV6-1 and TRBJ2-3; the match to TRBD2 covers 8 bases. This CDR3 contains 16 residues. Germline lookup yields CDR1 MNHNS and CDR2 SASEGT. J lost 1 base, V lost 2 bases, and 5 bases had no gene match. CDR3 loop: CASSESWRGGTDTQYF. The CDR3 DNA sequence: TGTGCCAGCAGTGAAAGTTGGCGGGGGGGCACAGATACGCAGTATTTT.

The chain has TRBV4-2 and TRBJ2-3; D possibly corresponds to TRBD2 (7 bases). CDR3 length: 16 amino acids. The germline V and J ends were trimmed by 0 bases and 2 bases, with 12 bases remaining between them. The germline gives CDR1 LGHNA, CDR2 YNFKEQ. CDR3 residues: CASSQERGGATDTQYF. The CDR3 DNA reads TGTGCCAGCAGCCAAGAGAGGGGGGGCGCCACAGATACGCAGTATTTT.